This TCR beta chain was identified in a study of neoadjuvant anti-PD-1 for oral cavity cancer. Looking at the study overall: Before surgery, most patients got three to four biweekly 3 mg/kg nivolumab doses.

Blood libraries mostly used around 500 ng genomic DNA, six replicates each. Method: immunoSEQ multiplex PCR; TCRdb's copy keeps in-frame clones and lacks some. The sample has roughly 46,000 clones, approximately 80% seen once. This CDR3 has 13 residues. In germline, CDR1 is SGHTA, CDR2 FQGTGA. V was trimmed by 4 bases and J by 3 bases, leaving 6 bases between them. Time point described: after neoadjuvant nivolumab, at surgical resection. These oral cavity squamous cell carcinomas were HPV-negative and locally advanced. No culture or expansion preceded analysis of these blood cells. The chain employs TRBV7-3 and TRBJ2-2; D might be TRBD1 or TRBD2, each matching 5 bases. The sample was PBMCs, taken after nivolumab (anti-PD-1) treatment. The sequence derives from a person aged 35-79 years with oral cavity squamous cell carcinoma. The chain's CDR3 is CASSSGHTGELFF. The CDR3 DNA is TGTGCCAGCAGCTCGGGGCACACCGGGGAGCTGTTTTTT.